A single sample gave rise to the 7 T cell receptor beta chains below, sequenced in a study of metastatic and nonmetastatic thyroid tumors. Every patient was untreated before thyroid surgery. With MiXCR, TCRdb reprocessed the PCR reads. In the table there are 25,000 to 35,000 clones, more than 15% of which are singletons. Sequenced: blood. The origin of the receptors is a female donor with papillary thyroid cancer or a benign thyroid nodule (not recorded which). Some clones in this sample may be carry-over from other donors' samples.

This clone has a count of ten or more. The rearrangement uses TRBV11-2 and TRBJ2-4; unclear D gene. The CDR3 has 19 residues. The ends were cut back, 0 bases at V and 1 base at J, with 19 bases in the middle. Germline V gene data show CDR1 as SGHAT and CDR2 as FQNNGV. The CDR3 spells CASSLDLKFAGVAKNIQYF. CDR3 sequence (DNA): TGTGCCAGCAGCTTAGATCTAAAGTTTGCAGGAGTTGCCAAAAACATTCAGTACTTC.

This clone occurred many times. This chain joins TRBV4-3 and TRBJ2-1; D is possibly TRBD2 (6 bases). Germline loops: CDR1 LGHNA, CDR2 YSLEER. V was pared by 3 bases and J by 10 bases, with 13 bases between. The CDR3 has 13 residues. The CDR3 spells CASSHGGAAEQFF. The CDR3 coding sequence is TGCGCCAGCAGCCATGGAGGGGCCGCAGAGCAGTTCTTC.

The table lists this clone with many counts. CDR3 DNA sequence: TGTGCCACACTAGCGGAGGCCGATACGCAGTATTTT. Its protein is CATLAEADTQYF. J is TRBJ2-3 and V is TRBV12-3 or TRBV12-4; 8 positions match TRBD2. J lost 6 bases, V lost 10 bases, and 6 bases had no gene match. The length of the CDR3 is 12 residues.

The chain has TRBV20-1 and TRBJ2-6, with a possible D match to TRBD1 (5 bases). The CDR3 consists of 14 residues. V shed 8 bases and J shed 0 bases, with 11 bases lying between them. Germline loops: CDR1 DFQATT, CDR2 SNEGSKA (reference sequence). CDR3 in DNA: TGCAGTAGTCAGGGCTCCTCTGGGGCCAACGTCCTGACTTTC. Translated, it gives CSSQGSSGANVLTF.

This clone was found many times. The chain joins TRBV18 to TRBJ2-3; a weak D match, TRBD2 (6 bases). V was shortened by 1 base and J by 5 bases, with 16 bases between the two germline ends. Germline values: CDR1 KGHSH, CDR2 LQKENI. This CDR3 comprises 16 residues. The CDR3, as DNA: TGTGCCAGCTCACCACTCCGCGGCGGGGCGCAAGATACGCAGTATTTT. Encoded protein: CASSPLRGGAQDTQYF.

The table lists this clone with many counts. This chain connects TRBV29-1 to TRBJ2-2; possibly TRBD1 for D (5 bases). The CDR3 is 12 amino acids. Trimming pared 7 bases from V and 6 bases from J, leaving 12 bases between. Germline V gene lookup returns CDR1 SQVTM and CDR2 ANQGSEA. The CDR3 reads CSARVPSGELFF. CDR3 DNA: TGCAGCGCCAGGGTGCCGTCCGGGGAGCTGTTTTTT.

A note on this clone: The sample carries other DNA sequences with the same CDR3. CDR3 loop: CASSLGGLGGPTDTQYF. CDR3 nucleotide sequence: TGTGCCAGCAGCTTGGGAGGGCTCGGGGGTCCCACAGATACGCAGTATTTT. The chain joins TRBV5-4 to TRBJ2-3; TRBD2 might be the D (6 bases). Germline V lookup: CDR1 SGHNT, CDR2 YYREEE (reference sequence). The length of the CDR3 is 17 residues. The germline V and J ends were trimmed by 0 bases and 2 bases, with 16 bases remaining between them.